The T cell receptor beta chain described here comes from a study of blood T cell repertoires in COVID-19. Produced via immunoSEQ multiplex PCR; TCRdb's table is partial and in-frame only. Among more than 140,000 clones listed, about 79% were seen once. Losses at the gene ends were 1 base for V and 5 bases for J; bases not matched to a gene: 2. CDR1 and CDR2 from the germline V gene are KGHSH and LQKENI. The CDR3 is 15 residues long. The V and J genes are TRBV18 and TRBJ1-4, with 9 bases matching TRBD1. The sequenced material came from peripheral blood. The TCR sequence derives from a woman in her fifties or sixties in a cohort sampled during active or convalescent COVID-19. In DNA, the CDR3 is TGTGCCAGCTCACCACGGGACAGGGAGAATGAAAAACTGTTTTTT. Its protein product is CASSPRDRENEKLFF.